These T cell receptor beta chains were read from a single sample in a study of blood T cell repertoires in COVID-19. The method was immunoSEQ multiplex PCR; TCRdb's version includes in-frame clones alone and lacks a portion of them. The top ten clones hold under 15% of a sample with some 31,000 clones, approximately 88% of them seen once. The source material was peripheral blood. The receptors come from a man between 65 and 85 years old with active COVID-19. The CDR3 runs from the conserved cysteine through the conserved F or W. The order of the fields is J gene, V gene, clone size, D gene, CDR3 protein, CDR3 DNA. A D gene is named only where the DNA matches it firmly. Not every row has a clone size; where given, it reads once, few, many or a size class.

J gene: TRBJ2-3; V gene: TRBV5-1; clone size: -; D gene: TRBD1; CDR3 protein: CASSSSGTGGDTQYF; CDR3 DNA: TGCGCCAGCAGCTCTTCCGGGACAGGGGGAGATACGCAGTATTTT
J gene: TRBJ1-1; V gene: TRBV12-3/TRBV12-4; clone size: -; D gene: -; CDR3 protein: CASSRETEAFF; CDR3 DNA: TGTGCCAGCAGCCGAGAGACTGAAGCTTTCTTT
J gene: TRBJ2-2; V gene: TRBV28; clone size: -; D gene: TRBD2; CDR3 protein: CASIPPGTSRGAGELFF; CDR3 DNA: TGTGCCAGCATCCCACCCGGGACTAGTCGCGGGGCCGGGGAGCTGTTTTTT
J gene: TRBJ2-7; V gene: TRBV10-3; clone size: -; D gene: -; CDR3 protein: CAISEGQSYEQYF; CDR3 DNA: TGTGCCATCAGTGAGGGACAGTCCTACGAGCAGTACTTC
J gene: TRBJ1-3; V gene: TRBV9; clone size: -; D gene: -; CDR3 protein: CASTSSPGGSGNTIYF; CDR3 DNA: TGTGCCAGCACCTCATCCCCGGGGGGGTCTGGAAACACCATATATTTT
J gene: TRBJ2-7; V gene: TRBV7-6; clone size: -; D gene: -; CDR3 protein: CASSLASRLPYEQYF; CDR3 DNA: TGTGCCAGCAGCTTAGCTTCAAGACTACCTTACGAGCAGTACTTC
J gene: TRBJ2-1; V gene: TRBV15; clone size: -; D gene: TRBD1; CDR3 protein: CATSRDLGQGAFGVF; CDR3 DNA: TGTGCCACCAGCAGAGATTTGGGACAGGGGGCTTTTGGGGTCTTC
J gene: TRBJ1-1; V gene: TRBV6-1; clone size: -; D gene: -; CDR3 protein: CASSEGQGWNTEAFF; CDR3 DNA: TGTGCCAGCAGTGAGGGTCAGGGTTGGAACACTGAAGCTTTCTTT
J gene: TRBJ1-3; V gene: TRBV28; clone size: -; D gene: -; CDR3 protein: CASSPPLSSGNTIYF; CDR3 DNA: TGTGCCAGCAGTCCTCCCCTCAGCTCTGGAAACACCATATATTTT
J gene: TRBJ2-7; V gene: TRBV6-5; clone size: -; D gene: TRBD2; CDR3 protein: CASSQGLAGGEQYF; CDR3 DNA: TGTGCCAGCAGTCAGGGACTAGCGGGAGGTGAGCAGTACTTC
J gene: TRBJ1-1; V gene: TRBV29-1; clone size: once; D gene: -; CDR3 protein: CSAMGTSEAFF; CDR3 DNA: TGCAGCGCCATGGGGACATCTGAAGCTTTCTTT
J gene: TRBJ2-5; V gene: TRBV6-2/TRBV6-3; clone size: -; D gene: TRBD2; CDR3 protein: CASSYVTGGTQETQYF; CDR3 DNA: TGTGCCAGCAGTTACGTTACGGGAGGGACCCAAGAGACCCAGTACTTC
J gene: TRBJ2-3; V gene: TRBV9; clone size: -; D gene: TRBD2; CDR3 protein: CASSVSGRITDTQYF; CDR3 DNA: TGTGCCAGCAGCGTTAGCGGGAGGATCACAGATACGCAGTATTTT
J gene: TRBJ2-2; V gene: TRBV5-4; clone size: -; D gene: -; CDR3 protein: CASSLGREPNTGELFF; CDR3 DNA: TGTGCCAGCAGCTTGGGTCGCGAACCGAACACCGGGGAGCTGTTTTTT
J gene: TRBJ2-1; V gene: TRBV5-1; clone size: -; D gene: TRBD2; CDR3 protein: CASSLGDRDYDNEQFF; CDR3 DNA: TGCGCCAGCAGCTTGGGGGACCGGGACTACGATAATGAGCAGTTCTTC
J gene: TRBJ2-7; V gene: TRBV7-8; clone size: few; D gene: -; CDR3 protein: CASSLLGGEQYF; CDR3 DNA: TGTGCCAGCAGCCTTCTAGGGGGCGAGCAGTACTTC
J gene: TRBJ1-6; V gene: TRBV10-3; clone size: -; D gene: -; CDR3 protein: CAISAAGEYNSPLHF; CDR3 DNA: TGTGCCATCAGTGCGGCAGGGGAATATAATTCACCCCTCCACTTT
J gene: TRBJ2-7; V gene: TRBV7-2; clone size: -; D gene: -; CDR3 protein: CASSLTGYEQYF; CDR3 DNA: TGTGCCAGCAGCTTAACGGGTTACGAGCAGTACTTC
J gene: TRBJ2-5; V gene: TRBV28; clone size: -; D gene: -; CDR3 protein: CASSSRVGQYF; CDR3 DNA: TGTGCCAGCAGTTCGAGGGTGGGCCAGTACTTC
J gene: TRBJ2-7; V gene: TRBV7-2; clone size: -; D gene: TRBD2; CDR3 protein: CASSLRGRAGEQYF; CDR3 DNA: TGTGCCAGCAGCTTACGCGGGAGGGCGGGGGAGCAGTACTTC
J gene: TRBJ2-1; V gene: TRBV29-1; clone size: -; D gene: TRBD2; CDR3 protein: CSVGAGAINNEQFF; CDR3 DNA: TGCAGCGTTGGGGCGGGAGCAATAAACAATGAGCAGTTCTTC
J gene: TRBJ2-1; V gene: TRBV28; clone size: once; D gene: -; CDR3 protein: CASSFRNLAYEQFF; CDR3 DNA: TGTGCCAGCAGTTTCCGAAACCTAGCCTACGAGCAGTTCTTC
J gene: TRBJ2-1; V gene: TRBV7-2; clone size: -; D gene: TRBD2; CDR3 protein: CASSLGSGINEQFF; CDR3 DNA: TGTGCCAGCAGCTTGGGAAGCGGGATTAATGAGCAGTTCTTC
J gene: TRBJ2-4; V gene: TRBV7-2; clone size: -; D gene: -; CDR3 protein: CASSPEAAGSIQYF; CDR3 DNA: TGTGCCAGCAGCCCGGAGGCCGCTGGCAGCATTCAGTACTTC
J gene: TRBJ2-1; V gene: TRBV5-1; clone size: -; D gene: TRBD2; CDR3 protein: CASRSTLAGNYNEQFF; CDR3 DNA: TGCGCCAGCAGATCTACCCTAGCGGGGAATTACAATGAGCAGTTCTTC
J gene: TRBJ2-7; V gene: TRBV5-1; clone size: once; D gene: TRBD1; CDR3 protein: CASSLAVRTGSEQYF; CDR3 DNA: TGCGCCAGCAGCTTGGCCGTTAGGACAGGGAGCGAGCAGTACTTC
J gene: TRBJ2-7; V gene: TRBV6-2/TRBV6-3; clone size: -; D gene: -; CDR3 protein: CASSYLSSYEQYF; CDR3 DNA: TGTGCCAGCAGTTACCTTAGCTCCTACGAGCAGTACTTC
J gene: TRBJ2-2; V gene: TRBV4-3; clone size: -; D gene: TRBD1; CDR3 protein: CASSLKTGGQPGELFF; CDR3 DNA: TGCGCCAGCAGCCTGAAGACAGGGGGACAACCCGGGGAGCTGTTTTTT
J gene: TRBJ1-2; V gene: TRBV7-9; clone size: once; D gene: TRBD1; CDR3 protein: CASSQGQGGGYTF; CDR3 DNA: TGTGCCAGCAGCCAGGGACAGGGAGGCGGCTACACCTTC
J gene: TRBJ2-5; V gene: TRBV6-5; clone size: -; D gene: -; CDR3 protein: CASSPNRVRETQYF; CDR3 DNA: TGTGCCAGCAGTCCTAACAGGGTTAGGGAGACCCAGTACTTC
J gene: TRBJ1-4; V gene: TRBV7-2; clone size: few; D gene: TRBD1; CDR3 protein: CASSLNRGTNEKLFF; CDR3 DNA: TGTGCCAGCAGCTTAAACAGGGGAACTAATGAAAAACTGTTTTTT
J gene: TRBJ2-2; V gene: TRBV18; clone size: -; D gene: TRBD1; CDR3 protein: CASSQRTGDTGELFF; CDR3 DNA: TGTGCCAGCTCACAAAGGACAGGGGACACCGGGGAGCTGTTTTTT
J gene: TRBJ2-7; V gene: TRBV6-2/TRBV6-3; clone size: -; D gene: -; CDR3 protein: CASSYSESYEQYF; CDR3 DNA: TGTGCCAGCAGTTACTCGGAGTCCTACGAGCAGTACTTC
J gene: TRBJ1-1; V gene: TRBV23-1; clone size: -; D gene: -; CDR3 protein: CASSHSGCGDTEAFF; CDR3 DNA: TGCGCCAGCAGTCATTCAGGGTGTGGAGACACTGAAGCTTTCTTT
J gene: TRBJ2-5; V gene: TRBV7-9; clone size: -; D gene: -; CDR3 protein: CASSLGLAKETQYF; CDR3 DNA: TGTGCCAGCAGCTTAGGGCTAGCCAAAGAGACCCAGTACTTC
J gene: TRBJ1-2; V gene: TRBV19; clone size: -; D gene: TRBD1; CDR3 protein: CASSDRTGPYGYTF; CDR3 DNA: TGTGCCAGTAGCGACAGGACAGGTCCTTATGGCTACACCTTC
J gene: TRBJ2-7; V gene: TRBV18; clone size: once; D gene: TRBD2; CDR3 protein: CASSPRWRGDSYEQYF; CDR3 DNA: TGTGCCAGCTCACCACGTTGGCGGGGGGACTCCTACGAGCAGTACTTC
J gene: TRBJ2-7; V gene: TRBV29-1; clone size: -; D gene: -; CDR3 protein: CSVVGQGKLSEQYF; CDR3 DNA: TGCAGCGTTGTCGGTCAGGGGAAATTGAGCGAGCAGTACTTC
J gene: TRBJ2-5; V gene: TRBV3-1/TRBV3-2; clone size: -; D gene: -; CDR3 protein: CASTSRGAETQYF; CDR3 DNA: TGTGCCAGCACCTCTCGGGGGGCCGAGACCCAGTACTTC
J gene: TRBJ2-3; V gene: TRBV10-3; clone size: -; D gene: TRBD2; CDR3 protein: CAISESASGSTSDTQYF; CDR3 DNA: TGTGCCATCAGTGAGTCGGCTAGCGGGAGTACATCAGATACGCAGTATTTT
J gene: TRBJ2-7; V gene: TRBV5-1; clone size: -; D gene: -; CDR3 protein: CASSLGPSSYEQYF; CDR3 DNA: TGCGCCAGCAGCTTGGGTCCTAGCTCCTACGAGCAGTACTTC
J gene: TRBJ2-1; V gene: TRBV7-2; clone size: -; D gene: TRBD2; CDR3 protein: CASSPPTSFFYNEQFF; CDR3 DNA: TGTGCCAGCAGCCCACCGACTAGCTTTTTTTACAATGAGCAGTTCTTC
J gene: TRBJ2-2; V gene: TRBV5-8; clone size: -; D gene: TRBD1; CDR3 protein: CASQPRGRIGELFF; CDR3 DNA: TGTGCCAGCCAGCCCAGGGGGCGGATCGGGGAGCTGTTTTTT
J gene: TRBJ1-1; V gene: TRBV29-1; clone size: -; D gene: TRBD1; CDR3 protein: CSAGQGNTEAFF; CDR3 DNA: TGCAGCGCCGGACAGGGGAACACTGAAGCTTTCTTT
J gene: TRBJ1-5; V gene: TRBV19; clone size: -; D gene: -; CDR3 protein: CASSIRGGQPQHF; CDR3 DNA: TGTGCCAGTAGTATTCGGGGGGGTCAGCCCCAGCATTTT